The 30 T cell receptor beta chains listed next were all sequenced from one sample in a study of blood T cell repertoires in COVID-19. The protocol was immunoSEQ multiplex PCR, while the TCRdb copy is restricted to in-frame clones and leaves out a portion. This sample has 60,000 to 80,000 clones; roughly 84% occur once, and the top ten carry roughly 9.2%. The material sequenced was peripheral blood. The receptors come from a man in his forties or fifties with active COVID-19.

The rearrangement links TRBV27 to TRBJ2-6, with a possible D match to TRBD1 (6 bases). Deletions cut 5 bases from V and 2 bases from J, with 16 bases between. The CDR3 runs 17 residues. Germline-derived CDR1 and CDR2 are MNHEY and SMNVEV (reference sequence). This CDR3 reads CASSLTGFRAGANVLTF. CDR3 DNA sequence: TGTGCCAGCAGTCTAACAGGGTTTCGGGCTGGGGCCAACGTCCTGACTTTC. Combining the CDR3 with reference TRBV27 and TRBJ2-6 gives the whole variable domain EAQVTQNPRYLITVTGKKLTVTCSQNMNHEYMSWYRQDPGLGLRQIYYSMNVEVTDKGDVPEGYKVSRKEKRNFPLILESPSPNQTSLYFCASSLTGFRAGANVLTFGAGSRLTVL.

The rearrangement uses TRBV5-1 and TRBJ2-3, with D possibly being TRBD1 (6 bases). Between the trimmed V and J ends, which lost 1 base and 6 bases, there was a span of 15 bases. The CDR3 has 15 residues. In germline, CDR1 is SGHRS, CDR2 YFSETQ. The CDR3 reads CASSLLQGQYDTQYF. The CDR3 coding sequence is TGCGCCAGCAGCTTGCTACAGGGTCAGTATGATACGCAGTATTTT.

V is TRBV9 and J is TRBJ2-3, with D maybe TRBD1 (7 bases). CDR3 size: 16 residues. Trimming shortened V by 4 bases and J by 2 bases, and 17 bases separated the two germline ends. The germline V gene encodes CDR1 SGDLS and CDR2 YYNGEE. The CDR3 spells CASSLKGGQLTDTQYF. The CDR3, as DNA: TGTGCCAGCAGCTTAAAGGGGGGACAGCTCACAGATACGCAGTATTTT.

This clone was picked up one time. V and J are TRBV12-3 or TRBV12-4 and TRBJ1-1; weak D call: TRBD1 (6 bases). The CDR3 loop spans 13 amino acids. Between the trimmed V and J ends, which lost 7 bases and 4 bases, there was a span of 13 bases. The DNA for the CDR3 is TGTGCCAGCATAAGCCAGGGGAGCACTGAAGCTTTCTTT. Encoded protein: CASISQGSTEAFF.

V is TRBV7-2 and J is TRBJ2-1, with 10 nucleotides matching TRBD2. V lost 4 bases, J lost 9 bases, and 6 bases stayed unmatched. The CDR3 sequence is 14 residues long. The germline V gene encodes CDR1 SGHTA and CDR2 FQGNSA. Here the CDR3 reads CASSWGLARVEQFF. The CDR3 DNA follows: TGTGCCAGCAGCTGGGGACTAGCGAGGGTTGAGCAGTTCTTC.

The V call is TRBV5-6, the J call TRBJ2-1, with D perhaps TRBD1 (5 bases). The CDR3 loop spans 16 amino acids. V gave up 4 bases and J gave up 4 bases, with 18 bases separating them. The germline CDR1 and CDR2 sequences are SGHDT and YYEEEE. This CDR3 reads CASSQTGANLYNEQFF. CDR3 nucleotide sequence: TGTGCCAGCAGCCAAACTGGGGCCAATCTTTACAATGAGCAGTTCTTC.

The rearrangement joins TRBV5-4 to TRBJ1-2; weak D call: TRBD1 (6 bases). V lost 7 bases and J lost 4, with 20 bases in between. This CDR3 is 15 amino acids long. Germline CDR1 and CDR2: SGHNT and YYREEE (reference sequence). The CDR3 DNA sequence: TGTGCCAGCTTCCGGATGGACAGCTTCGCCTATGGCTACACCTTC. Its protein is CASFRMDSFAYGYTF.

This sequence joins TRBV5-6 and TRBJ1-2; 8 bases fit TRBD1. The CDR3 extends over 13 amino acids. V dropped 4 bases and J dropped 6; count of bases not matched to a gene: 5. Germline CDR1 and CDR2: SGHDT and YYEEEE. As DNA, the CDR3 is TGTGCCAGCAGCCAGGACAGGGTCGATGGCTACACCTTC. Translated: CASSQDRVDGYTF.

The gene calls are TRBV6-6 and TRBJ2-7; a weak D match, TRBD1 (5 bases). Germline V gene data show CDR1 as MNHNY and CDR2 as SVGAGI (reference sequence). With 6 bases removed from V and 4 bases from J, the gap between germline ends came to 22 bases. The CDR3 loop spans 16 amino acids. CDR3 bases: TGTGCCAGCAGCGGCCCCCCTCAGGGAACCCATTACGAGCAGTACTTC. Amino acids: CASSGPPQGTHYEQYF.

The rearrangement uses TRBV7-9 and TRBJ1-2, with 7 bases matching TRBD1. CDR3 length: 15 residues. V was pared by 4 bases and J by 5 bases, with 10 bases of the junction left unmatched. The V gene's germline CDR1 is SEHNR and CDR2 FQNEAQ (reference sequence). CDR3 loop: CASSSQGGQTYGYTF. The CDR3 region has the DNA TGTGCCAGCAGCTCGCAGGGGGGACAGACATATGGCTACACCTTC.

The chain recombines TRBV30 with TRBJ2-1; TRBD2 agrees at 11 bases. This CDR3 has 16 amino acids. CDR1 and CDR2 from the germline V gene are GTSNPN and SVGIG (reference sequence). V lost 2 bases and J lost 5; bases outside the gene matches: 8. The CDR3 region is CAWSLPTSGRDNEQFF. The DNA of the CDR3 is TGTGCCTGGAGTCTCCCTACTAGCGGGAGAGACAATGAGCAGTTCTTC.

The rearrangement uses TRBV4-3 and TRBJ2-7; D possibly corresponds to TRBD1 (6 bases). Trimming stripped 1 base from V and 0 bases from J, with 10 bases between. This CDR3 has 15 amino acids. Germline V CDR1 and CDR2: LGHNA, YSLEER. CDR3 region: CASSQGTARSYEQYF. DNA for the CDR3: TGCGCCAGCAGCCAAGGGACAGCTCGCTCCTACGAGCAGTACTTC.

This clone has a handful of counts. CDR3 region: CASSPAGEGSPLHF. The CDR3 region has the DNA TGTGCCAGCTCACCAGCAGGGGAAGGGTCACCCCTCCACTTT. The chain recombines TRBV18 with TRBJ1-6, with a tentative D call TRBD1 (6 bases). The CDR3 contains 14 residues. Trimming shortened V by 2 bases and J by 10 bases, and 12 bases separated the two germline ends. Germline V CDR1 and CDR2: KGHSH, LQKENI.

V usage is TRBV9 and J usage is TRBJ1-3, with D uncertain. Trimming left V 4 bases short and J 0 bases short, with 14 bases between. Germline V gene sequence: CDR1 SGDLS, CDR2 YYNGEE. The CDR3 contains 16 residues. The CDR3 DNA reads as TGTGCCAGCAGCCCCCTCTGGAGAGACTCTGGAAACACCATATATTTT. Translation: CASSPLWRDSGNTIYF.

The V call is TRBV19, the J call TRBJ2-7; a weak D match, TRBD1 (5 bases). The CDR3 length is 15 residues. Germline assignment: CDR1 LNHDA and CDR2 SQIVND (reference sequence). The V end lost 3 bases, the J end lost 2 bases, and 14 bases lay between the germline ends. For the CDR3, the DNA is TGTGCCAGTAGTATGGCCCTGGACACAGCCTACGAGCAGTACTTC. Translating gives CASSMALDTAYEQYF.

V usage is TRBV25-1 and J usage is TRBJ2-1; 11 bases agree with TRBD2. Germline CDR1 and CDR2: MGHDK and SYGVNS. With V trimmed by 1 base and J by 10 bases, 9 bases remained unmatched. The CDR3 totals 16 residues. This chain's CDR3 is CASSESRLAGKAEQFF. The CDR3 region has the DNA TGTGCCAGCAGTGAATCGCGACTAGCGGGAAAGGCAGAGCAGTTCTTC.

The genes are TRBV25-1 and TRBJ1-1, with D possibly matching TRBD1 (5 bases). CDR3 length: 12 residues. CDR1 and CDR2 (germline): MGHDK, SYGVNS. Trimming took off 2 bases at V and 7 bases at J, with 8 bases between the two ends. The DNA for the CDR3 is TGTGCCAGCAGTGAAAGGGGCCTTGAAGCTTTCTTT. Translated: CASSERGLEAFF. The full variable domain, completed using reference TRBV25-1 and TRBJ1-1, is EADIYQTPRYLVIGTGKKITLECSQTMGHDKMYWYQQDPGMELHLIHYSYGVNSTEKGDLSSESTVSRIRTEHFPLTLESARPSHTSQYLCASSERGLEAFFGQGTRLTVV.

The CDR3 is CASSQGRLAGATGELFF. As DNA, the CDR3 is TGCGCCAGCAGTCAAGGGCGGCTAGCGGGAGCCACCGGGGAGCTGTTTTTT. This rearrangement joins TRBV5-1 to TRBJ2-2; 10 positions agree with TRBD2. From germline, CDR1 is SGHRS and CDR2 YFSETQ. After removal of 5 bases from V and 4 bases from J, the junction contained 11 bases not matched to a gene. The CDR3 extends over 17 amino acids.

The chain is built from TRBV7-9 and TRBJ1-2, with 8 bases that match TRBD1. V lost 6 bases to trimming and J lost 4 bases; unmatched junction nucleotides: 4. The CDR3 has 13 amino acids. Per germline, CDR1 SEHNR and CDR2 FQNEAQ (reference sequence). This CDR3 reads CASRPGTGYGYTF. In DNA, the CDR3 is TGTGCCAGCAGACCGGGGACAGGCTATGGCTACACCTTC.

In this sample, this clone turned up once. The chain joins TRBV6-5 to TRBJ2-3; the D is unclear. V dropped 0 bases and J dropped 7 bases, with 8 bases sitting between them. CDR3 length equals 13 residues. Germline V lookup: CDR1 MNHEY, CDR2 SVGAGI. The CDR3 DNA follows: TGTGCCAGCAGTTACTCGAGAACGTATACGCAGTATTTT. It codes for CASSYSRTYTQYF.

The rearrangement joins TRBV5-8 to TRBJ2-5; perhaps TRBD2 as D (6 bases). V was clipped by 2 bases and J by 5 bases, with 10 bases between them. This CDR3 contains 13 residues. Per germline, CDR1 SGHTS and CDR2 YDEGEE. CDR3 nucleotides: TGTGCCAGCAGCTTTTTAGCGGCTGAGACCCAGTACTTC. It is translated as CASSFLAAETQYF.

This chain links TRBV3-1 (or the pseudogene TRBV3-2) with TRBJ1-1; 9 bases line up with TRBD1. Trimming cost V 5 bases and J 8 bases; bases outside gene matches: 9. Germline V lookup: CDR1 LGHDT, CDR2 YNNKEL (reference sequence). The CDR3 is made up of 14 amino acids. The CDR3 DNA is TGTGCCAGCAGCACAGGGGGCGGCTCGTTCGAAGCTTTCTTT. This sequence encodes CASSTGGGSFEAFF.

This sequence joins TRBV9 and TRBJ1-2; 9 bases are shared with TRBD1. CDR3 length: 15 amino acids. CDR1 is SGDLS, CDR2 YYNGEE, per germline. Trimming at V came to 0 bases and at J to 8 bases, leaving 8 bases not matched to a gene. As DNA, the CDR3 is TGTGCCAGCAGCGTAGGTTACGGACAGGGGAAAGGCTACACCTTC. Amino acids: CASSVGYGQGKGYTF.

V and J are TRBV18 and TRBJ1-5; D perhaps matches TRBD1 (5 bases). CDR3 length: 16 amino acids. The V end lost 4 bases, the J end lost 7 bases, and 20 bases lay between the germline ends. Germline CDR1 and CDR2: KGHSH and LQKENI. The CDR3, as DNA: TGTGCCAGCTCACTCGGTGGAGGGACGGTTGGCCAGCCCCAGCATTTT. It translates to CASSLGGGTVGQPQHF.

This clone has a handful of counts. The chain has TRBV12-3 or TRBV12-4 and TRBJ2-7; TRBD1 might be the D (5 bases). The CDR3 has 12 residues. Deletions cut 6 bases from V and 5 bases from J, with 11 bases between. The CDR3 nucleotides are TGTGCCAGCAGCCCAGGGTTTAACGAGCAGTACTTC. This sequence encodes CASSPGFNEQYF.

V and J are TRBV29-1 and TRBJ1-2; 12 nucleotides align to TRBD1. Germline values: CDR1 SQVTM, CDR2 ANQGSEA. This CDR3 region has 14 residues. V lost 6 bases, J lost 9 bases, and 11 bases stayed unmatched. CDR3: CSVAIGTGGNSYTF. In DNA, the CDR3 is TGCAGCGTCGCCATAGGGACAGGGGGCAATAGCTACACCTTC.

CDR3 protein: CASSPDSLYGYTF. The CDR3, as DNA: TGTGCCAGCAGCCCGGACAGTCTCTATGGCTACACCTTC. The genes are TRBV7-2 and TRBJ1-2; D is perhaps TRBD1 (6 bases). V gave up 5 bases and J gave up 4 bases, with 11 bases separating them. The CDR3 extends over 13 amino acids. The germline CDR1 and CDR2 sequences are SGHTA and FQGNSA.

The CDR3, as DNA: TGTGCCACCAGTGACTCCGGGATACTTCCATACGAGCAGTACTTC. It codes for CATSDSGILPYEQYF. The rearrangement joins TRBV24-1 to TRBJ2-7; weak D call: TRBD2 (5 bases). V lost 4 bases to trimming and J lost 4 bases, with 16 bases between them. This CDR3 has 15 amino acids. Germline V gene sequence: CDR1 KGHDR, CDR2 SFDVKD.

The table lists this clone with a count of one. The V call is TRBV25-1, the J call TRBJ1-1; D uncertain. V was clipped by 5 bases and J by 1 base, with 8 bases between them. The germline V gene encodes CDR1 MGHDK and CDR2 SYGVNS. The CDR3 runs to 13 residues. The CDR3 loop is CASSIRQNTEAFF. CDR3 DNA sequence: TGTGCCAGCAGTATACGACAGAACACTGAAGCTTTCTTT.

This chain uses TRBV6-5 with TRBJ1-5; D might be TRBD1 (5 bases). This CDR3 region has 15 residues. Germline V gene sequence: CDR1 MNHEY, CDR2 SVGAGI. V lost 6 bases and J lost 8, with 20 bases in between. CDR3 amino acids: CASRSPQAGEKPQHF. The CDR3 nucleotides are TGTGCCAGCAGATCCCCCCAGGCGGGGGAGAAGCCCCAGCATTTT.